This TCR beta chain was documented in a study of blood T cell repertoires in COVID-19. This clone was seen a single time. Generated by immunoSEQ multiplex PCR, the TCRdb table keeps only in-frame clones and is missing some. Seen here are about 68,000 clones, 90% observed once, and the top ten hold about 7%. CDR3 length: 15 amino acids. The V and J ends lost 4 bases and 7 bases respectively, with 17 bases between them. Germline loops: CDR1 SGHNT, CDR2 YYREEE (reference sequence). Specimen: peripheral blood. This chain connects TRBV5-4 to TRBJ1-4; D possibly corresponds to TRBD1 (5 bases). The origin of this receptor is a human donor in a cohort sampled during active COVID-19. This chain's CDR3 is CASSPTSGFSEKLFF. The CDR3 region has the DNA TGTGCCAGCAGCCCAACTTCAGGGTTCAGTGAAAAACTGTTTTTT.